This T cell receptor (beta chain) came from a study of regulatory T cells in long-lasting Graves disease. Turning to the study itself: Positivity for TSH receptor antibodies plus over 5 years of antithyroid drugs meant persistent Graves' disease.

TCR beta libraries were built with iRepertoire HTBI primers and Arm-PCR of CDR3 regions. TCRdb re-derived calls from the multiplex PCR reads in MiXCR, one entry per CDR3 protein. Of over 650,000 distinct CDR3 sequences listed, 25% to 35% are singletons. Time point here: persistent/refractory GD, antithyroid drugs over 5 years with positive TRAb. PBMCs were the source of the RNA used for TCR sequencing. Patients all came to the study from an endocrinology department in Xi'an, China. Overall study findings and caveats: Favored usage of TRBV28, TRBJ1-2 and TRBJ2-5 was recorded in persistent disease. Newly diagnosed patients had higher TCR diversity than persistent Graves' patients did.

About this clonotype itself: The antigen is not known.

Germline assignment: CDR1 MNHNS and CDR2 SASEGT. This CDR3 spans 16 amino acids. V was clipped by 4 bases and J by 4 bases, with 17 bases between them. The source is a female donor with Graves disease. The V and J genes are TRBV6-1 and TRBJ1-5; D might be TRBD1 (6 bases). The specimen comprised peripheral blood mononuclear cells (PBMCs), sampled when the disease was refractory, from a patient treated with antithyroid drugs. CDR3 sequence: CASSAGAGSINQPQHF. CDR3 coding DNA: TGTGCCAGCAGTGCAGGGGCAGGGTCGATAAATCAGCCCCAGCATTTT.